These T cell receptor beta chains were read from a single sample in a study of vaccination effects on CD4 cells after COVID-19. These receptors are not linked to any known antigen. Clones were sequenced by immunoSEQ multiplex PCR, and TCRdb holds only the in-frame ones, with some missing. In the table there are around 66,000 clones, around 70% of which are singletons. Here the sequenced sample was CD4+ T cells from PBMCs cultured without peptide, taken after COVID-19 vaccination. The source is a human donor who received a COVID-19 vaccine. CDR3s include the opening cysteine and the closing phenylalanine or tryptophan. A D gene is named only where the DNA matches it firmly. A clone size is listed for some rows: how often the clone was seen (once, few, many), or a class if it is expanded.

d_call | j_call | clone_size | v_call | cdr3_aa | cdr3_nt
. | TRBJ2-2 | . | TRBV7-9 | CASSLVGGRGDMNTGELFF | TGTGCCAGCAGCTTAGTGGGGGGTCGGGGAGATATGAACACCGGGGAGCTGTTTTTT
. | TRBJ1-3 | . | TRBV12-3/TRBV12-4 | CAISGGNTIYF | TGTGCCATTTCGGGTGGAAACACCATATATTTT
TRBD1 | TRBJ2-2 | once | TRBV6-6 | CASSYPRQGSGELFF | TGTGCCAGCAGTTACCCCAGACAGGGGTCCGGGGAGCTGTTTTTT
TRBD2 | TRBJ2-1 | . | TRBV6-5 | CASSQLAGGNHEQFF | TGTGCCAGCAGCCAACTAGCGGGGGGAAACCATGAGCAGTTCTTC
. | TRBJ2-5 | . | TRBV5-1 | CASSLGGRAGQETQYF | TGCGCCAGCAGCTTGGGGGGGCGGGCAGGCCAAGAGACCCAGTACTTC
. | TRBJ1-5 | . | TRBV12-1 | CASSSEGGQGCQPQHF | TGTGCCAGCAGCTCCGAGGGGGGACAGGGATGTCAGCCCCAGCATTTT
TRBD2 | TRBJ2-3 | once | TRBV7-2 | CASSLVLAGRTDTQYF | TGTGCCAGCAGCTTAGTCCTAGCGGGGCGCACAGATACGCAGTATTTT
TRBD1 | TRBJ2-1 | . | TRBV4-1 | CASSDRTGGVYNEQFF | TGCGCCAGCAGCGACCGGACAGGGGGCGTCTACAATGAGCAGTTCTTC
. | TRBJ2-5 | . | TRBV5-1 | CASSYLTGLETQYF | TGCGCCAGCAGCTACTTAACGGGTCTGGAGACCCAGTACTTC
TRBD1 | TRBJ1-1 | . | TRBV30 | CAWSGGGMNTEAFF | TGTGCCTGGAGTGGAGGGGGCATGAACACTGAAGCTTTCTTT
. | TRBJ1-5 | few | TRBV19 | CASSTYNQPQHF | TGTGCCAGTAGTACCTATAATCAGCCCCAGCATTTT
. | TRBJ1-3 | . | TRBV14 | CASSQESVGFGSGNTIYF | TGTGCCAGCAGCCAAGAGTCCGTAGGTTTCGGCTCTGGAAACACCATATATTTT
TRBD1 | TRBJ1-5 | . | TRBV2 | CASSGTGNQPQHF | TGTGCCAGCAGTGGGACAGGGAATCAGCCCCAGCATTTT
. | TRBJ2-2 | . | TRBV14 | CASSQDRGLAGRTGELFF | TGTGCCAGCAGCCAAGATCGGGGACTGGCGGGGAGGACCGGGGAGCTGTTTTTT
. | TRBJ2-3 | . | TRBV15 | CATLGGQTTDTQYF | TGTGCCACCTTGGGGGGGCAGACCACAGATACGCAGTATTTT
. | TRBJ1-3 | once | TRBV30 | CAWSPGLTSGNTIYF | TGTGCCTGGAGTCCAGGACTGACCTCTGGAAACACCATATATTTT
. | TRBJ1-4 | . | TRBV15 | CATSRPRLVGEKLFF | TGTGCCACCAGCAGACCCCGGCTTGTGGGAGAAAAACTGTTTTTT
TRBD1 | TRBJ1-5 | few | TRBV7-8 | CASSLTGGEHQPQHF | TGTGCCAGCAGCTTAACAGGGGGCGAGCATCAGCCCCAGCATTTT
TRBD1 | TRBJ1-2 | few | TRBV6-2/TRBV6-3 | CASSYPGQGAPSGYTF | TGTGCCAGCAGTTACCCGGGACAGGGGGCTCCGAGTGGCTACACCTTC
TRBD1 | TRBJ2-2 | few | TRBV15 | CATSTRQGATGELFF | TGTGCCACCAGCACCAGGCAGGGGGCAACCGGGGAGCTGTTTTTT
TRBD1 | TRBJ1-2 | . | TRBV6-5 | CASSYYSTGAAYGYTF | TGTGCCAGCAGTTACTACTCTACAGGGGCCGCTTATGGCTACACCTTC
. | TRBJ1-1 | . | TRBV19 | CASRGSMNTEAFF | TGTGCCAGTAGAGGCAGCATGAACACTGAAGCTTTCTTT
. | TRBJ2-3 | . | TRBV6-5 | CASSQRGGTDTQYF | TGTGCCAGCAGTCAGCGAGGAGGCACAGATACGCAGTATTTT
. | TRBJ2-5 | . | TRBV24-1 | CATGFARAEQETQYF | TGTGCCACCGGATTCGCCAGGGCCGAGCAAGAGACCCAGTACTTC
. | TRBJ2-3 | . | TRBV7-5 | CARSSPTGGLDTQYF | TGTGCCAGAAGCTCCCCGACGGGCGGGTTAGATACGCAGTATTTT
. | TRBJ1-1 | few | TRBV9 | CASSPWGGPTEAFF | TGTGCCAGCAGCCCGTGGGGAGGGCCCACTGAAGCTTTCTTT
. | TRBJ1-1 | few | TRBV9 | CASSVDMNTEAFF | TGTGCCAGCAGCGTAGATATGAACACTGAAGCTTTCTTT
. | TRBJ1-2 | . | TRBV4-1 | CACRSPGRGYTF | TGCGCCTGTCGCTCCCCAGGTCGTGGCTACACCTTC
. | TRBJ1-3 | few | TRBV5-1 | CASSFQDGNTIYF | TGCGCCAGCAGCTTCCAGGATGGAAACACCATATATTTT
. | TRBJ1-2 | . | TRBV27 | CASSRDGTYGYTF | TGTGCCAGCAGCCGGGACGGCACGTACGGCTACACCTTC
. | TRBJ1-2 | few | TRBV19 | CASNFNRDPSYGYTF | TGTGCCAGTAACTTTAACCGGGACCCCTCCTATGGCTACACCTTC
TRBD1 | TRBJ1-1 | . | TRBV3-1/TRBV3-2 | CASSLGWTGGRTEAFF | TGTGCCAGCAGCCTCGGGTGGACAGGGGGCCGTACTGAAGCTTTCTTT
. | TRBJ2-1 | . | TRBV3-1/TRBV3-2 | CASSPLAISYNEQFF | TGTGCCAGCAGCCCCCTAGCCATCTCCTACAATGAGCAGTTCTTC
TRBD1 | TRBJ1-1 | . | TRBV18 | CASSPGQGEEAFF | TGTGCCAGCTCACCCGGACAGGGTGAGGAAGCTTTCTTT
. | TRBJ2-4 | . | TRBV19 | CASMRREGGEHIQYF | TGTGCCAGTATGAGGAGGGAGGGGGGGGAACACATTCAGTACTTC
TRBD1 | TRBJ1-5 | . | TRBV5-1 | CASSPGTGKQPQHF | TGCGCCAGCAGCCCGGGGACAGGGAAACAGCCCCAGCATTTT
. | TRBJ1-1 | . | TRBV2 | CASTLAGTEAFF | TGTGCCAGCACCCTCGCGGGCACTGAAGCTTTCTTT
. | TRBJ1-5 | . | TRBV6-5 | CASNQVDVRQPQHF | TGTGCCAGCAACCAAGTAGATGTACGTCAGCCCCAGCATTTT
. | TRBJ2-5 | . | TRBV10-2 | CASRRDQETQYF | TGCGCCAGCAGAAGGGACCAAGAGACCCAGTACTTC
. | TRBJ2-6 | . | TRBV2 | CASSAVGGANVLTF | TGTGCCAGCAGTGCGGTTGGGGGGGCCAACGTCCTGACTTTC
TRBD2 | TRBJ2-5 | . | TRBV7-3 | CASSFGGGGETQYF | TGTGCCAGCAGCTTTGGCGGGGGGGGAGAGACCCAGTACTTC
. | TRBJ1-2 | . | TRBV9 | CASSASHSRVSGYGYTF | TGTGCCAGCAGCGCATCACATTCCAGGGTATCAGGCTATGGCTACACCTTC
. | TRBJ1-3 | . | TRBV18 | CASSLTDATGISGNTIYF | TGTGCCAGCTCACTGACAGACGCCACCGGAATCTCTGGAAACACCATATATTTT
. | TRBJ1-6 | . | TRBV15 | CATSRGEGNSPLHF | TGTGCCACCAGCAGAGGTGAGGGAAATTCACCCCTCCACTTT
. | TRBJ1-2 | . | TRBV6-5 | CASRRTGYANYGYTF | TGTGCCAGCAGAAGAACAGGATACGCTAACTATGGCTACACCTTC
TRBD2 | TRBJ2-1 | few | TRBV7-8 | CASSLGQGGGIHEQFF | TGTGCCAGCAGCTTAGGTCAAGGCGGGGGTATCCATGAGCAGTTCTTC
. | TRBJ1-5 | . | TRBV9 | CASSAGTGGNQPQHF | TGTGCCAGCAGCGCCGGAACAGGAGGCAATCAGCCCCAGCATTTT
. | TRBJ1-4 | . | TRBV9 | CASSVVGGLGEKLFF | TGTGCCAGCAGCGTAGTAGGAGGGTTGGGGGAAAAACTGTTTTTT
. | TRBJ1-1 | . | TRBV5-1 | CASSLAVQGNTEAFF | TGCGCCAGCAGCTTGGCCGTCCAGGGGAACACTGAAGCTTTCTTT
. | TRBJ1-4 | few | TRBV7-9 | CASSSATSNEKLFF | TGTGCCAGCAGCTCTGCGACTTCTAATGAAAAACTGTTTTTT
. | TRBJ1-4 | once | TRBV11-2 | CASTHLGLNEKLFF | TGTGCCAGCACCCACTTGGGGCTTAATGAAAAACTGTTTTTT
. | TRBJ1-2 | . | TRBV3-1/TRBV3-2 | CASSQDGGGAGGYTF | TGTGCCAGCAGCCAAGATGGTGGCGGGGCGGGTGGCTACACCTTC
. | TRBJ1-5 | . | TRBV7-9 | CASSLWYRDGNQPQHF | TGTGCCAGCAGCTTATGGTACCGGGACGGCAATCAGCCCCAGCATTTT
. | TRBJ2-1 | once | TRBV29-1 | CSVPPQVQEKTYNEQFF | TGCAGCGTTCCCCCCCAGGTACAGGAGAAAACCTACAATGAGCAGTTCTTC
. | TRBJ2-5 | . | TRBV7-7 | CASSLVGAEETQYF | TGTGCCAGCAGCTTAGTTGGGGCGGAGGAGACCCAGTACTTC